The 24 T cell receptor beta chains in this list originate from one sample, sequenced in a study of blood T cell repertoires in COVID-19 (dated by TCRdb to between 2020 and 2021). The library was built by means of the immunoSEQ multiplex PCR assay. This is the immuneACCESS table as TCRdb keeps it, with only in-frame sequences that have V and J called. A part of the clones is gone; compared with another copy, unresolved V genes explain less than half, and the rest is unexplained. The sample data list under 250,000 clones, and 84% of these were observed just once. The ten biggest clones cover roughly 4% of the sample. Material: peripheral blood. These receptors all come from a man aged 45-65 years with acute or convalescent COVID-19.

This sequence joins TRBV2 and TRBJ2-1, with 11 bases fitting TRBD2. Looked up from germline, CDR1 is SNHLY and CDR2 is FYNNEI. V was pared by 6 bases and J by 5 bases, with 9 bases of the junction left unmatched. This CDR3 has 16 residues. CDR3 DNA: TGTGCCAGCAGCCAATCCGGGACTAGCGGAGACAATGAGCAGTTCTTC. This codes for CASSQSGTSGDNEQFF.

The chain joins TRBV18 to TRBJ1-1; maybe TRBD1 (6 bases). Germline V CDR1 and CDR2: KGHSH, LQKENI. This CDR3 has 15 residues. V gave up 4 bases and J gave up 10 bases, with 22 bases separating them. CDR3 DNA: TGTGCCAGCTCACGGACCGATACAGGGAGTATAGGAGCTTTCTTT. Amino acids: CASSRTDTGSIGAFF.

The chain uses TRBV5-1 and TRBJ2-1; weak D call: TRBD2 (5 bases). With 4 bases removed from V and 6 bases from J, the gap between germline ends came to 14 bases. The V gene's germline CDR1 is SGHRS and CDR2 YFSETQ. CDR3 length: 14 amino acids. CDR3 DNA sequence: TGCGCCAGCAGCCTCCGTGAGGGCCGCAATGAGCAGTTCTTC. Its translation: CASSLREGRNEQFF.

The gene calls are TRBV19 and TRBJ1-5, with unresolved D. The CDR3 spans 16 residues. Germline CDR1 is LNHDA and CDR2 is SQIVND (reference sequence). Trimming shortened V by 0 bases and J by 0 bases, and 9 bases separated the two germline ends. The CDR3, as DNA: TGTGCCAGTAGTATAGATGGAGGGTATAGCAATCAGCCCCAGCATTTT. Translating it yields CASSIDGGYSNQPQHF. The variable domain in full, completed from reference TRBV19 and TRBJ1-5, reads DGGITQSPKYLFRKEGQNVTLSCEQNLNHDAMYWYRQDPGQGLRLIYYSQIVNDFQKGDIAEGYSVSREKKESFPLTVTSAQKNPTAFYLCASSIDGGYSNQPQHFGDGTRLSIL.

The chain carries TRBV9 and TRBJ2-3, with TRBD2 identical over 9 bases. The CDR3 is 17 residues long. The trim removed 3 bases at V and 3 bases at J, leaving 11 bases unmatched. Germline lookup yields CDR1 SGDLS and CDR2 YYNGEE. CDR3 DNA sequence: TGTGCCAGCAGCGGATTAATTAGCGGGGGCCTGACAGATACGCAGTATTTT. Translating gives CASSGLISGGLTDTQYF.

The CDR3 DNA sequence: TGTGCCAGTAAATGGACAGGCGGGGAAAAACTGTTTTTT. It codes for CASKWTGGEKLFF. This chain links TRBV19 with TRBJ1-4; 7 bases map to TRBD1. The CDR3 spans 13 residues. V shed 7 bases and J 8 bases; nucleotides not matched to a gene: 7. CDR1 is LNHDA, CDR2 SQIVND, per germline (reference sequence).

The chain is built from TRBV5-1 and TRBJ1-2, with D possibly being TRBD1 (6 bases). Germline V gene sequence: CDR1 SGHRS, CDR2 YFSETQ. V was shortened by 4 bases and J by 1 base, with 8 bases between the two germline ends. The CDR3 has 13 residues. The CDR3 reads CASSRTDNYGYTF. In DNA form, the CDR3 reads TGCGCCAGCAGCCGGACAGATAACTATGGCTACACCTTC.

The chain employs TRBV28 and TRBJ1-2; TRBD1 matches 7 bases. The CDR3 extends over 14 amino acids. Germline CDR1 and CDR2: MDHEN and SYDVKM. J was trimmed by 3 bases and V by 5 bases; bases with no gene match: 6. CDR3 nucleotide sequence: TGTGCCAGCAGTATCGACAGGGAAGACTATGGCTACACCTTC. As protein: CASSIDREDYGYTF.

The J gene is TRBJ1-1, the V gene TRBV15, with a tentative D call TRBD1 (5 bases). The CDR3 has 13 residues. V was trimmed by 0 bases and J by 5 bases, leaving 7 bases between them. Per germline, CDR1 LNHNV and CDR2 YYDKDF (reference sequence). The CDR3 spells CATSRDRGTEAFF. The CDR3 nucleotides are TGTGCCACCAGCAGAGATCGGGGGACTGAAGCTTTCTTT.

The chain employs TRBV27 and TRBJ2-7; possibly TRBD2 for D (5 bases). Between the trimmed V and J ends, which lost 5 bases and 5 bases, there was a span of 10 bases. Germline V gene data show CDR1 as MNHEY and CDR2 as SMNVEV (reference sequence). The length of the CDR3 is 12 residues. The CDR3 DNA reads as TGTGCCAGCAGTGAGGACTTCCACGAGCAGTACTTC. It translates to CASSEDFHEQYF.

The V gene is TRBV27, the J gene TRBJ1-4; D gene unclear. CDR3 length equals 14 residues. V was pared by 5 bases and J by 0 bases, with 7 bases between. Per the germline V gene, CDR1 is MNHEY and CDR2 is SMNVEV (reference sequence). The CDR3 region is CASSPRATNEKLFF. The DNA for the CDR3 is TGTGCCAGCAGTCCTCGGGCAACTAATGAAAAACTGTTTTTT.

The genes are TRBV6-6 and TRBJ2-7; 9 nucleotides align to TRBD1. The CDR3 totals 14 residues. Trimming removed 6 bases from V and 3 bases from J; junction bases left unmatched: 6. Germline assignment: CDR1 MNHNY and CDR2 SVGAGI (reference sequence). This CDR3 reads CASRGTGPLYEQYF. DNA of the CDR3: TGTGCCAGCAGGGGGACAGGGCCCCTCTACGAGCAGTACTTC.

The V and J genes are TRBV6-1 and TRBJ1-5; TRBD1 aligns across 8 bases. CDR3 size: 19 residues. Germline V gene lookup returns CDR1 MNHNS and CDR2 SASEGT. V trimming: 4 bases; J trimming: 0 bases; junction bases outside the gene matches: 14. CDR3 residues: CASSARLGTGRYSNQPQHF. The CDR3 DNA sequence: TGTGCCAGCAGTGCCAGGTTGGGGACAGGAAGATATAGCAATCAGCCCCAGCATTTT.

This chain connects TRBV5-1 to TRBJ1-2; TRBD1 matches at 8 bases. The CDR3 consists of 16 residues. Germline V gives CDR1 SGHRS, CDR2 YFSETQ. V lost 6 bases, J lost 1 base, and 11 bases stayed unmatched. This CDR3 reads CASKKSGQGFNYGYTF. DNA for the CDR3: TGCGCCAGCAAGAAGTCCGGACAGGGTTTTAACTATGGCTACACCTTC. The whole variable domain, remainder taken from reference TRBV5-1 and TRBJ1-2, is KAGVTQTPRYLIKTRGQQVTLSCSPISGHRSVSWYQQTPGQGLQFLFEYFSETQRNKGNFPGRFSGRQFSNSRSEMNVSTLELGDSALYLCASKKSGQGFNYGYTFGSGTRLTVV.

V is TRBV6-5 and J is TRBJ2-6; possible D gene TRBD2, 5 bases. Germline V CDR1 and CDR2: MNHEY, SVGAGI. V was shortened by 4 bases and J by 12 bases, with 7 bases between the two germline ends. The CDR3 loop spans 11 amino acids. CDR3 amino acids: CASSSAGVLTF. The CDR3 DNA reads as TGTGCCAGCAGTTCTGCGGGCGTCCTGACTTTC.

This chain joins TRBV18 and TRBJ1-4; tentatively, D is TRBD1 (5 bases). V dropped 6 bases and J dropped 3 bases, with 20 bases sitting between them. The CDR3 extends over 17 amino acids. The germline V gene has CDR1 KGHSH and CDR2 LQKENI. The CDR3 here is CASSGQEARLANEKLFF. The DNA of the CDR3 is TGTGCCAGCTCGGGGCAGGAAGCCCGATTGGCTAATGAAAAACTGTTTTTT.

This clone was seen once. The chain links TRBV10-3 to TRBJ1-1; maybe TRBD1 (6 bases). The germline gives CDR1 ENHRY, CDR2 SYGVKD. V dropped 5 bases and J dropped 0 bases, with 13 bases sitting between them. The CDR3 is 15 amino acids. CDR3 DNA sequence: TGTGCCATCAGTTCAGGGGTCCTCATGAACACTGAAGCTTTCTTT. Translating it yields CAISSGVLMNTEAFF.

J is TRBJ1-6 and V is TRBV6-5, with no clear D. This CDR3 has 13 residues. Trimming took off 6 bases at V and 8 bases at J, with 11 bases between the two ends. CDR1 is MNHEY and CDR2 is SVGAGI in the germline V gene. The CDR3 DNA follows: TGTGCCAGCAGCGGCGGAAACTATTCACCCCTCCACTTT. Protein: CASSGGNYSPLHF.

The CDR3 sequence is CASSLAGTDNQPQHF. The CDR3 bases are TGTGCCAGCAGCTTAGCGGGTACCGACAATCAGCCCCAGCATTTT. This chain uses TRBV9 with TRBJ1-5; no clear D. CDR3 size: 15 residues. Per germline, CDR1 SGDLS and CDR2 YYNGEE. Deletions cut 4 bases from V and 3 bases from J, with 14 bases between.

This clone was seen only once. The V gene is TRBV9, the J gene TRBJ2-3; 9 nucleotides match TRBD2. Unmatched junction bases numbered 4, after V lost 3 bases and J lost 2 bases. Germline CDR1 and CDR2: SGDLS and YYNGEE. The CDR3 is made up of 15 amino acids. The CDR3 region is CASSGLADITDTQYF. As DNA, the CDR3 is TGTGCCAGCAGCGGACTAGCGGATATCACAGATACGCAGTATTTT.

The genes are TRBV11-3 and TRBJ1-3; no reliable D call. Trimming left V 3 bases short and J 3 bases short, with 3 bases between. The CDR3 has 12 residues. Germline V gene data show CDR1 as SGHNT and CDR2 as YENEEA. The CDR3 DNA follows: TGTGCCAGCAGCTTCGGTGGAAACACCATATATTTT. This gives the protein CASSFGGNTIYF.

The rearrangement joins TRBV5-4 to TRBJ2-1; 10 nucleotides line up with TRBD2. V gave up 9 bases and J gave up 2 bases; unmatched junction bases: 8. CDR1 and CDR2 from the germline V gene are SGHNT and YYREEE (reference sequence). The CDR3 totals 15 residues. The CDR3: CATSLAGSPYNEQFF. CDR3 sequence (DNA): TGTGCCACCTCACTAGCGGGGAGCCCCTACAATGAGCAGTTCTTC.

The chain links TRBV19 to TRBJ1-2; D remains ambiguous. The germline gives CDR1 LNHDA, CDR2 SQIVND (reference sequence). V was cut by 1 base and J by 0 bases, with 15 bases left in between. This CDR3 has 17 amino acids. This CDR3 is CASSIGEEEETNYGYTF. As DNA, the CDR3 is TGTGCCAGTAGTATAGGCGAGGAAGAGGAAACTAACTATGGCTACACCTTC.

The chain recombines TRBV24-1 with TRBJ1-1; D unresolved. Germline CDR1 reads KGHDR; CDR2 reads SFDVKD. The CDR3 has 14 amino acids. V was clipped by 5 bases and J by 4 bases, with 13 bases between them. The CDR3, as DNA: TGTGCCACCAGTGGTGCGGGAAAGGTCACTGAAGCTTTCTTT. As protein: CATSGAGKVTEAFF.